This T cell receptor beta chain was identified during a study of radiation and T cells in renal cell carcinoma. Overall study findings and caveats: In blood, top tumor clones expanded by 2 weeks, shrinking by 4.

V dropped 1 base and J dropped 3 bases, with 10 bases sitting between them. Germline CDR1 SGHRS, CDR2 YFSETQ. The CDR3 is 14 residues long. This clone was observed a handful of times. Its specificity is unknown. Time point described: baseline pretreatment blood. Regarding treatment: 15 Gy SBRT to primary tumor, nephrectomy 4 weeks later. After SBRT, blood was collected at 2 and 4 weeks, plus baseline. The tumor was a clear cell renal cell carcinoma. Clones were sequenced by immunoSEQ multiplex PCR, and TCRdb holds only the in-frame ones, with some missing. The sample has about 150,000 clones; about 85% are singletons.

The sample here was blood, taken from a patient whose treatment included radiotherapy and nephrectomy. The gene calls are TRBV5-1 and TRBJ1-1; D remains ambiguous. The TCR originated in a woman between 70 and 85 years old with renal cell carcinoma. The CDR3 loop reads CASSLMGSDTEAFF. The CDR3 nucleotides are TGCGCCAGCAGCTTGATGGGATCGGACACTGAAGCTTTCTTT.